Listed here are 25 T cell receptor beta chains from one sample, sequenced in a study of blood T cells in healthy people across ages. Combining a sample-barcoded 5' primer with a J-beta primer mix, a second PCR ran for 7 to 11 cycles. TCRdb processed the 5' RACE reads anew with MiXCR; each CDR3 protein has one entry. This sample has 1.2 million to 1.5 million distinct CDR3 sequences, with around 42% found just once. Input material: blood. These receptors originate from a woman between 18 and 30 years old in good health.

This clonotype was detected only a few times. This chain connects TRBV2 to TRBJ2-7; D assignment may be TRBD1 or TRBD2 (5 bases each). This CDR3 comprises 17 residues. V was trimmed by 2 bases and J by 4 bases, leaving 21 bases between them. CDR1 is SNHLY and CDR2 is FYNNEI in the germline V gene. CDR3 DNA: TGTGCCAGCAGTGAATTCGAATCCCCCGGGACCGTATACGAGCAGTACTTC. Amino acids: CASSEFESPGTVYEQYF.

V and J are TRBV25-1 and TRBJ2-7; 13 nucleotides agree with TRBD2. The CDR3 runs 17 residues. The germline gives CDR1 MGHDK, CDR2 SYGVNS. Trimming cost V 3 bases and J 3 bases; bases outside gene matches: 8. CDR3 in amino acids: CASSDLPWTSGSYEQYF. In DNA form, the CDR3 reads TGTGCCAGCAGTGATTTACCCTGGACTAGCGGGAGCTACGAGCAGTACTTC.

This clonotype was seen ten or more times. V gene TRBV5-1 combines with J gene TRBJ2-1, with TRBD2 identical over 10 bases. Germline CDR1 SGHRS, CDR2 YFSETQ. The ends lost 6 bases at V and 9 bases at J; junction bases unmatched: 6. The CDR3 covers 13 residues. The CDR3 region is CASTASGSVEQFF. CDR3 sequence (DNA): TGCGCCAGCACGGCTAGCGGGAGCGTTGAGCAGTTCTTC. Complete variable domain (other parts from reference TRBV5-1 and TRBJ2-1): KAGVTQTPRYLIKTRGQQVTLSCSPISGHRSVSWYQQTPGQGLQFLFEYFSETQRNKGNFPGRFSGRQFSNSRSEMNVSTLELGDSALYLCASTASGSVEQFFGPGTRLTVL.

This clonotype was found many times. The chain recombines TRBV10-3 with TRBJ2-1; TRBD2 agrees at 7 bases. Unmatched junction bases numbered 9, after V lost 4 bases and J lost 6 bases. The CDR3 loop spans 15 amino acids. Germline V gene sequence: CDR1 ENHRY, CDR2 SYGVKD. CDR3 sequence: CAISAGTTLPNEQFF. The CDR3 DNA reads as TGTGCCATCAGTGCCGGGACTACTCTCCCCAATGAGCAGTTCTTC.

V and J are TRBV9 and TRBJ1-2; 9 bases are a match to TRBD1. This CDR3 spans 14 amino acids. Unmatched junction bases numbered 7, after V lost 6 bases and J lost 4 bases. The germline V gene has CDR1 SGDLS and CDR2 YYNGEE. CDR3 residues: CASTQGQGVYGYTF. Written as DNA, the CDR3 is TGTGCCAGCACCCAGGGACAGGGAGTCTATGGCTACACCTTC.

This chain connects TRBV18 to TRBJ2-7; 10 bases agree with TRBD1. Unmatched junction bases numbered 13, after V lost 2 bases and J lost 6 bases. CDR3 length equals 17 residues. Germline CDR1 and CDR2: KGHSH and LQKENI. In DNA form, the CDR3 reads TGTGCCAGCTCACCAGGTTATCCCGGGACAGGGGTCAGCGAGCAGTACTTC. This translates into CASSPGYPGTGVSEQYF.

V gene TRBV20-1 combines with J gene TRBJ1-5, with D possibly matching TRBD1 (5 bases). Trimming cost V 0 bases and J 9 bases, with 18 bases left between them. Per germline, CDR1 DFQATT and CDR2 SNEGSKA (reference sequence). CDR3 length: 15 amino acids. The CDR3 protein is CSARDFTGDLSPQHF. CDR3 in DNA: TGCAGTGCTAGAGATTTCACGGGGGATCTCTCGCCCCAGCATTTT.

This clonotype was found a few times. V usage is TRBV27 and J usage is TRBJ1-1; D is perhaps TRBD1 (5 bases). Per germline, CDR1 MNHEY and CDR2 SMNVEV (reference sequence). The CDR3 is made up of 15 amino acids. Trimming shortened V by 2 bases and J by 0 bases, and 10 bases separated the two germline ends. This CDR3 is CASSLGRTLNTEAFF. The CDR3 nucleotides read TGTGCCAGCAGTTTAGGGCGGACACTGAACACTGAAGCTTTCTTT.

This chain links TRBV7-3 with TRBJ2-5, with unresolved D. Germline lookup yields CDR1 SGHTA and CDR2 FQGTGA. CDR3 length: 13 amino acids. V dropped 5 bases and J dropped 1 base, with 8 bases sitting between them. The CDR3 spells CASSQNSQETQYF. Here the CDR3 DNA reads TGTGCCAGCAGCCAAAACTCCCAAGAGACCCAGTACTTC.

The genes are TRBV5-1 and TRBJ2-7; 8 nucleotides line up with TRBD1. The germline CDR1 and CDR2 sequences are SGHRS and YFSETQ. The CDR3 spans 13 residues. V shed 3 bases and J 6 bases; nucleotides not matched to a gene: 5. CDR3 nucleotide sequence: TGCGCCAGCAGCTCCGGACAGGGCTGCGAGCAGTACTTC. This sequence encodes CASSSGQGCEQYF.

This clonotype has just a few counts. The CDR3: CASSLSTPTGYYEQYF. CDR3 sequence (DNA): TGTGCCAGCAGCTTGTCGACCCCCACTGGGTACTACGAGCAGTACTTC. The chain combines TRBV5-5 with TRBJ2-7, with D unresolved. Germline loops: CDR1 SGHKS, CDR2 YYEKEE (reference sequence). The CDR3 runs to 16 residues. V gave up 1 base and J gave up 3 bases, with 17 bases separating them.

This clonotype turned up a few times. V and J are TRBV6-2 or TRBV6-3 and TRBJ2-7; D unresolved. Germline assignment: CDR1 MNHEY and CDR2 SVGEGT. This CDR3 spans 15 amino acids. V was clipped by 6 bases and J by 3 bases, with 18 bases between them. CDR3 residues: CASSPLGTTNYEQYF. The CDR3 DNA sequence: TGTGCCAGCAGCCCCTTGGGAACCACCAACTACGAGCAGTACTTC.

This clonotype has only a few counts. An end of the junction differs from the germline gene, which may be a read error. V usage is TRBV5-1 and J usage is TRBJ1-1; tentative D call: TRBD1 (5 bases). From germline, CDR1 is SGHRS and CDR2 YFSETQ. This CDR3 has 13 residues. Here the CDR3 DNA reads TGCGCCAGCAAGGGGCAGAAGAACACTGAGGCTTTCTTT. Its translation is CASKGQKNTEAFF.

This clonotype has only a few counts. This rearrangement joins TRBV7-3 to TRBJ2-3, with 9 bases fitting TRBD1. Germline V CDR1 and CDR2: SGHTA, FQGTGA. The length of the CDR3 is 16 residues. With V trimmed by 5 bases and J by 5 bases, 11 bases remained unmatched. CDR3 protein: CASSPTQGTGKDTQYF. DNA of the CDR3: TGTGCCAGCAGCCCCACCCAGGGGACAGGGAAAGATACGCAGTATTTT.

V gene TRBV10-3 combines with J gene TRBJ2-1; D possibly corresponds to TRBD2 (5 bases). Trimming pared 6 bases from V and 4 bases from J, leaving 7 bases between. The length of the CDR3 is 12 residues. Germline V gene sequence: CDR1 ENHRY, CDR2 SYGVKD. The chain's CDR3 is CAIRTNYNEQFF. In DNA, the CDR3 is TGTGCCATCAGGACTAATTACAATGAGCAGTTCTTC.

This clonotype was observed a handful of times. V is TRBV25-1 and J is TRBJ2-7, with 11 bases matching TRBD1. The CDR3 totals 14 residues. Germline CDR1 is MGHDK and CDR2 is SYGVNS. V lost 4 bases, J lost 10 bases, and 9 bases stayed unmatched. Written as DNA, the CDR3 is TGTGCCAGCAGTGGCCGGGACAGGGGGTTCTCCCAGTACTTC. As protein: CASSGRDRGFSQYF.

The chain employs TRBV4-1 and TRBJ2-7, with 9 nucleotides matching TRBD1. This CDR3 contains 17 residues. Germline V gives CDR1 MGHRA, CDR2 YSYEKL. The trim removed 2 bases at V and 2 bases at J, leaving 10 bases unmatched. The CDR3 is CASSQFSGTGKAYEQYF. The CDR3 DNA reads TGCGCCAGCAGCCAATTTTCGGGGACAGGGAAAGCCTACGAGCAGTACTTC.

The chain links TRBV9 to TRBJ1-1; D not resolved. CDR1 SGDLS and CDR2 YYNGEE come from the germline V gene. Between the trimmed V and J ends, which lost 4 bases and 1 base, there was a span of 14 bases. This CDR3 comprises 15 residues. CDR3 nucleotide sequence: TGTGCCAGCAGCACCAGTGGTTCTGGGAACACTGAAGCTTTCTTT. Amino acid sequence: CASSTSGSGNTEAFF.

The table lists this clonotype with a count of one. The chain combines TRBV12-3 or TRBV12-4 with TRBJ2-2; 7 bases agree with TRBD1. V lost 5 bases to trimming and J lost 3 bases; unmatched junction nucleotides: 6. This CDR3 contains 15 residues. CDR3 bases: TGTGCCAGCAGTCCCGACAGGGTTTACACCGGGGAGCTGTTTTTT. Amino acids: CASSPDRVYTGELFF.

V is TRBV28 and J is TRBJ2-1; a possible D gene is TRBD2 (6 bases). V lost 2 bases to trimming and J lost 7 bases, with 15 bases between them. The V gene's germline CDR1 is MDHEN and CDR2 SYDVKM. The CDR3 is made up of 15 amino acids. In DNA form, the CDR3 reads TGTGCCAGCAGTTTAGAACTAGCCGGGCTAAATGAGCAGTTCTTC. This translates into CASSLELAGLNEQFF.

The CDR3: CASSRGRQNYGYTF. CDR3 sequence (DNA): TGTGCCAGCAGCAGGGGGAGGCAGAACTATGGCTACACCTTC. V is TRBV5-6 and J is TRBJ1-2; D is possibly TRBD1 (6 bases). Germline V gene sequence: CDR1 SGHDT, CDR2 YYEEEE. This CDR3 is 14 amino acids long. Trimming cost V 4 bases and J 2 bases, with 12 bases left between them.

The V gene is TRBV7-9, the J gene TRBJ1-2; D gene unclear. Germline CDR1 is SEHNR and CDR2 is FQNEAQ (reference sequence). Trimming pared 7 bases from V and 3 bases from J, leaving 12 bases between. The CDR3 contains 13 residues. The CDR3 loop is CASTQDRDYGYTF. The CDR3 bases are TGTGCCAGCACCCAGGACCGGGACTATGGCTACACCTTC.

This rearrangement joins TRBV20-1 to TRBJ2-1; the D gene is possibly TRBD2 (5 bases). Germline V gene sequence: CDR1 DFQATT, CDR2 SNEGSKA (reference sequence). The CDR3 contains 12 residues. Trimming removed 5 bases from V and 6 bases from J, with 11 bases in between. DNA of the CDR3: TGCAGTGCTGGCGGGCTGAGCAATGAGCAGTTCTTC. Translating gives CSAGGLSNEQFF.

This clonotype was found a few times. This rearrangement joins TRBV6-5 to TRBJ2-4; 10 bases map to TRBD1. CDR1 MNHEY and CDR2 SVGAGI come from the germline V gene. V lost 0 bases to trimming and J lost 4 bases; unmatched junction nucleotides: 9. This CDR3 contains 18 residues. The CDR3, as DNA: TGTGCCAGCAGTTACTCGTGGGGGACAGGGGCGAATAAAAACATTCAGTACTTC. Residues: CASSYSWGTGANKNIQYF.

This clonotype occurred a few times. The V and J genes are TRBV20-1 and TRBJ2-1, with 9 nucleotides matching TRBD2. Germline V lookup: CDR1 DFQATT, CDR2 SNEGSKA (reference sequence). The trim removed 2 bases at V and 9 bases at J, leaving 11 bases unmatched. This CDR3 comprises 15 residues. The CDR3 nucleotides read TGCAGTGCTAGATCTCCGGGACTAGCCGTCAGTGAGCAGTTCTTC. It translates to CSARSPGLAVSEQFF.